The count of the clone carrying this T cell receptor beta chain is one. The data were obtained in a study of OX40 agonist ivuxolimab in advanced cancers. Repertoires were generated with immunoSEQ multiplex PCR, while TCRdb's copy carries only in-frame clones and drops some. The repertoire holds 33,000 or so clones, with about 90% as singletons. The germline V and J ends were trimmed by 5 bases and 2 bases, with 15 bases remaining between them. The CDR3 loop spans 15 amino acids. Germline values: CDR1 LNHDA, CDR2 SQIVND (reference sequence). This chain joins TRBV19 and TRBJ2-5, with D possibly being TRBD2 (6 bases). The sample here was CD4+ or CD8+ T cells sorted from blood, taken in a trial of the OX40 agonist ivuxolimab. The receptor comes from an adult with an advanced solid tumor such as melanoma, head and neck, liver or kidney cancer. The DNA for the CDR3 is TGTGCCAGTAGTGTCCGGATAGGGACTCAAGAGACCCAGTACTTC. Amino acid sequence: CASSVRIGTQETQYF.